The 16 T cell receptor beta chains presented below share a single source sample, sequenced in a study of Graves' ophthalmopathy and Graves' hyperthyroidism. Amplification of TCR beta CDR3 regions used RNA transcripts. The authors performed first-round RT-PCR with HTBI primers and then a second-round multiplex PCR. TCRdb reanalysed the multiplex PCR reads using MiXCR and keeps one entry per CDR3 protein. The sample consists of approximately 160,000 distinct CDR3 sequences, around 40% of them appearing once. The sequenced sample was peripheral blood. The receptors were sampled from a man aged 25-45 years with Graves' ophthalmopathy.

For the CDR3, the DNA is TGTGCCAGCAGTGTTTCGCGATACGGGAACACCGGGGAGCTGTTTTTT. Its translation is CASSVSRYGNTGELFF. The V gene is TRBV28, the J gene TRBJ2-2, with D unclear. CDR1 is MDHEN, CDR2 SYDVKM, per germline. V was pared by 5 bases and J by 1 base, with 14 bases between. The CDR3 is 16 residues long.

The rearrangement links TRBV6-5 to TRBJ2-7; D ambiguous. Per the germline V gene, CDR1 is MNHEY and CDR2 is SVGAGI. The CDR3 is 15 amino acids. Trimming stripped 5 bases from V and 3 bases from J, with 17 bases between. CDR3 in DNA: TGTGCCAGCAGTCCCCCGGGCCTGCCAAACTACGAGCAGTACTTC. Translation: CASSPPGLPNYEQYF.

This clonotype came up many times. The gene calls are TRBV10-3 and TRBJ1-2; a possible D gene is TRBD1 (5 bases). The germline V gene encodes CDR1 ENHRY and CDR2 SYGVKD. Deletions cut 6 bases from V and 2 bases from J, with 10 bases between. The CDR3 extends over 13 amino acids. The DNA of the CDR3 is TGTGCCATCAGCCGCGGACAAAACTATGGCTACACCTTC. Residues: CAISRGQNYGYTF.

This clonotype was found many times. The J gene is TRBJ1-5, the V gene TRBV19; 7 bases are shared with TRBD1. Trimming cost V 6 bases and J 5 bases; bases outside gene matches: 19. Germline V gives CDR1 LNHDA, CDR2 SQIVND (reference sequence). This CDR3 is built from 18 residues. The CDR3: CASRVEGGRRVVHQPQHF. In DNA, the CDR3 is TGTGCCAGTAGAGTTGAAGGGGGCCGGCGTGTTGTTCATCAGCCCCAGCATTTT.

This clonotype showed up many times. The chain links TRBV29-1 to TRBJ2-5; TRBD1 aligns across 9 bases. The CDR3 has 13 residues. Germline CDR1 SQVTM, CDR2 ANQGSEA. J lost 5 bases, V lost 8 bases, and 9 bases had no gene match. The chain's CDR3 is CSPGQGQSETQYF. The CDR3 DNA is TGCAGCCCGGGACAGGGTCAATCGGAGACCCAGTACTTC.

The chain recombines TRBV15 with TRBJ1-2; TRBD1 aligns across 8 bases. Germline V gene sequence: CDR1 LNHNV, CDR2 YYDKDF (reference sequence). Trimming cost V 0 bases and J 2 bases; bases outside gene matches: 5. The CDR3 is 16 residues long. The CDR3 here is CATSRDPGQENYGYTF. DNA for the CDR3: TGTGCCACCAGCAGAGACCCGGGACAGGAAAACTATGGCTACACCTTC.

This clonotype occurred many times. This chain joins TRBV20-1 and TRBJ2-7; D perhaps matches TRBD2 (6 bases). The germline V gene has CDR1 DFQATT and CDR2 SNEGSKA (reference sequence). The CDR3 is 13 amino acids. V was shortened by 2 bases and J by 4 bases, with 12 bases between the two germline ends. This chain's CDR3 is CSARRGIRYEQYF. As DNA, the CDR3 is TGCAGTGCTAGACGCGGGATCAGGTACGAGCAGTACTTC.

With respect to this clonotype: The junction and the germline gene differ at one end; a read error may be behind it. The chain uses TRBV12-3 or TRBV12-4 and TRBJ1-1; D is uncertain. There are 14 residues in the CDR3. As DNA, the CDR3 is TGTACCAGCAGTTTAGCGGCTATAGCCACTGAAGCTTTCTTT. Translating gives CTSSLAAIATEAFF.

This clonotype was observed at least ten times. This chain uses TRBV5-1 with TRBJ2-7; 7 bases map to TRBD2. V lost 1 base to trimming and J lost 2 bases; unmatched junction nucleotides: 9. The germline gives CDR1 SGHRS, CDR2 YFSETQ. The CDR3 is 16 residues long. The CDR3 sequence: CASSLPEGGRAYEQYF. The CDR3 DNA sequence: TGCGCCAGCAGCTTGCCCGAGGGAGGGAGGGCCTACGAGCAGTACTTC. The whole variable domain, filled in from reference TRBV5-1 and TRBJ2-7, reads KAGVTQTPRYLIKTRGQQVTLSCSPISGHRSVSWYQQTPGQGLQFLFEYFSETQRNKGNFPGRFSGRQFSNSRSEMNVSTLELGDSALYLCASSLPEGGRAYEQYFGPGTRLTVT.

This sequence joins TRBV7-9 and TRBJ2-7; tentative D call: TRBD2 (6 bases). There are 15 residues in the CDR3. Germline V gene sequence: CDR1 SEHNR, CDR2 FQNEAQ (reference sequence). The V and J ends lost 1 base and 6 bases respectively, with 16 bases between them. The CDR3 protein is CASSLVGLRNGEQYF. The DNA of the CDR3 is TGTGCCAGCAGCTTAGTGGGACTCAGGAACGGCGAGCAGTACTTC.

Many counts were recorded for this clonotype. DNA of the CDR3: TGTGCCAGCAGCGTAGAGACTAGCGGAAGGTACACCGGGGAGCTGTTTTTT. This codes for CASSVETSGRYTGELFF. V and J are TRBV9 and TRBJ2-2; TRBD2 aligns across 9 bases. CDR3 length: 17 amino acids. CDR1 and CDR2 (germline): SGDLS, YYNGEE. V was clipped by 0 bases and J by 3 bases; unmatched bases: 6.

This chain joins TRBV20-1 and TRBJ2-5; D call uncertain. Trimming removed 1 base at V and 2 bases at J, with 14 bases between. Germline loops: CDR1 DFQATT, CDR2 SNEGSKA (reference sequence). CDR3 size: 15 residues. The CDR3 sequence: CSARASRLGQETQYF. The CDR3 nucleotides are TGCAGTGCTAGAGCTAGTCGGCTGGGGCAAGAGACCCAGTACTTC.

The gene calls are TRBV7-2 and TRBJ1-1, with D perhaps matching TRBD1 (6 bases). The V and J ends lost 3 bases and 1 base respectively, with 9 bases between them. Germline loops: CDR1 SGHTA, CDR2 FQGNSA. The CDR3 sequence is 14 residues long. The CDR3 DNA sequence: TGTGCCAGCAGCTTCCCAGGGGCGAACACTGAAGCTTTCTTT. It yields the protein CASSFPGANTEAFF. Supplemented by reference TRBV7-2 and TRBJ1-1, the full variable domain reads GAGVSQSPSNKVTEKGKDVELRCDPISGHTALYWYRQSLGQGLEFLIYFQGNSAPDKSGLPSDRFSAERTGGSVSTLTIQRTQQEDSAVYLCASSFPGANTEAFFGQGTRLTVV.

There are many counts of this clonotype. The chain joins TRBV4-1 to TRBJ2-7; D ambiguous. The CDR3 is made up of 13 amino acids. V lost 1 base and J 0 bases, leaving 4 bases between the germline ends. Germline V gene lookup returns CDR1 MGHRA and CDR2 YSYEKL. Here the CDR3 DNA reads TGCGCCAGCAGCCAAGCCGACTCCTACGAGCAGTACTTC. This gives the protein CASSQADSYEQYF.

This clonotype was seen at least ten times. V is TRBV7-2 and J is TRBJ2-7; maybe TRBD2 (5 bases). The V and J ends lost 5 bases and 5 bases respectively, with 16 bases between them. The CDR3 runs 14 residues. The V gene's germline CDR1 is SGHTA and CDR2 FQGNSA. CDR3 sequence (DNA): TGTGCCAGCAGCCCAGGCGGGCGACCCCACGAGCAGTACTTC. Its protein is CASSPGGRPHEQYF.

Only one count was recorded for this clonotype. The V and J genes are TRBV29-1 and TRBJ1-2; 9 nucleotides line up with TRBD1. The CDR3 length is 13 residues. Germline assignment: CDR1 SQVTM and CDR2 ANQGSEA. The trim removed 4 bases at V and 7 bases at J, leaving 7 bases unmatched. CDR3 nucleotides: TGCAGCGTTGTGGGGACAGGGCGGTCTGGCTACACCTTC. It encodes CSVVGTGRSGYTF.